This note documents a single T cell receptor (beta chain) sequence. Original data processing: Reference gene primers were amplified, and this amplification served to estimate nucleated cell counts. Here immunoSEQ multiplex PCR was the method, and the copy in TCRdb shows in-frame clones only, minus some. V and J calls and clone size are as listed in that table; D and trimming were resolved from the DNA. The sample lists 200,000 or so clones, approximately 86% seen once, with more than 2.5% in the top ten. The data were taken from a study of blood T cell repertoires in COVID-19. Study summary: Specimens from acute and convalescent COVID-19 originated in the United States, Italy and Spain. Nucleic acid was either cDNA or gDNA, and it came from T cells, B-cell-depleted T cells, or PBMCs.

Trimming took 3 bases from V and 0 from J, leaving 20 bases between them. Germline V lookup: CDR1 LGHDT, CDR2 YNNKEL (reference sequence). The CDR3 loop spans 18 amino acids. The rearrangement links TRBV3-1 (or the pseudogene TRBV3-2) to TRBJ1-2; weak D call: TRBD1 (5 bases). The sequencing sample was made of peripheral blood. The source is a man aged 55 to 70 with acute or convalescent COVID-19. The CDR3 region is CASSQVGAIWATNYGYTF. CDR3 coding DNA: TGTGCCAGCAGCCAGGTAGGGGCGATATGGGCCACTAACTATGGCTACACCTTC.